In this sample, the clone carrying this T cell receptor (beta chain) turned up a few times. This specimen belongs to a study of patients and donors after allogeneic stem cell transplantation. Each CDR3 protein gets one entry after TCRdb re-called the RT-PCR reads with MiXCR. The sample has about a million distinct CDR3 sequences; 18% are singletons. The TCR was taken from a human donor who was either an allogeneic HSCT recipient or a stem cell or donor lymphocyte infusion donor (not recorded which). It is not recorded whose cells these are; they may come from a transplant donor. The specimen was blood, either unsorted or a sorted T cell fraction (not recorded which).

The CDR3 here is CASSPPSGISSYEQYF. CDR3 coding DNA: TGTGCCAGCTCCCCGCCTAGCGGGATTAGCTCCTACGAGCAGTACTTC. The V gene is TRBV18, the J gene TRBJ2-7, with TRBD2 identical over 9 bases. The CDR3 runs to 16 residues. The J segment lost 0 bases and the V segment lost 6 bases, leaving 9 bases of the junction unmatched. Germline loops: CDR1 KGHSH, CDR2 LQKENI.